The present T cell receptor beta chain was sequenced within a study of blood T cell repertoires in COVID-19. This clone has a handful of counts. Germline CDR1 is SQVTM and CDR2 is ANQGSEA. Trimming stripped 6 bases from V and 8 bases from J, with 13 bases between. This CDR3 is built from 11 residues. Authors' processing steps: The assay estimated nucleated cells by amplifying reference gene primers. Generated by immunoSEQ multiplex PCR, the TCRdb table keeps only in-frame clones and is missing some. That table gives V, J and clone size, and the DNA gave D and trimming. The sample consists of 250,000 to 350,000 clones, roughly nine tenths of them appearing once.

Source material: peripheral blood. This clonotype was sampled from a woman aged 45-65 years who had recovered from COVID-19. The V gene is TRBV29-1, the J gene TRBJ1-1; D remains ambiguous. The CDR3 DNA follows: TGCAGCGTGGTACAACCGGGAGAAGCTTTCTTT. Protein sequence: CSVVQPGEAFF.